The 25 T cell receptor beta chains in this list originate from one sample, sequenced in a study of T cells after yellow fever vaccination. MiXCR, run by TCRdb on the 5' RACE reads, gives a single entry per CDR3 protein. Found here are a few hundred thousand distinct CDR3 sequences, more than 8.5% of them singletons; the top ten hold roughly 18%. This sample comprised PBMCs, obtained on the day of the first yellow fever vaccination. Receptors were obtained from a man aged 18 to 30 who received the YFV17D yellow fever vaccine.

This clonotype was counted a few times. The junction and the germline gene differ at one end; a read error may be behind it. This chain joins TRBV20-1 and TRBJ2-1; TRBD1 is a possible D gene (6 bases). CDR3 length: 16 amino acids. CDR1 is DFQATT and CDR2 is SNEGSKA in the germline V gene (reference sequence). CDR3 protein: CCARDLGAPHYNEQFF. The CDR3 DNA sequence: TGCTGTGCTAGAGATTTGGGGGCACCCCACTACAATGAGCAGTTCTTC.

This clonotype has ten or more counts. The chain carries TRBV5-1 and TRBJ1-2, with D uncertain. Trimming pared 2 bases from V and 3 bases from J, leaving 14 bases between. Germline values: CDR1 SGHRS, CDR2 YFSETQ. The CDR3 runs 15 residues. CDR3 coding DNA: TGCGCCAGCAGCTTAACCCCGCAGCTAGACTATGGCTACACCTTC. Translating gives CASSLTPQLDYGYTF.

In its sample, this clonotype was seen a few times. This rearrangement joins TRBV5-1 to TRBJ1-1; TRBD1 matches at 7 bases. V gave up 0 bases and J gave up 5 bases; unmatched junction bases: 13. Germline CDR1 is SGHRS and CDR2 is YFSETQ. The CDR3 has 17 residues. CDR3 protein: CASSLGGRSSGGTEAFF. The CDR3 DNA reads TGCGCCAGCAGCTTGGGGGGCAGATCCTCAGGGGGAACTGAAGCTTTCTTT.

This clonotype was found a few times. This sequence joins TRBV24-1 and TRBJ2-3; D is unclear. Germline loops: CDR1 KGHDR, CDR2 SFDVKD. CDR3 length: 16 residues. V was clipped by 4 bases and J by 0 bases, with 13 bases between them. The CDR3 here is CATSDPGGPSTDTQYF. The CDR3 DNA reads TGTGCCACCAGTGACCCCGGTGGGCCTAGCACAGATACGCAGTATTTT.

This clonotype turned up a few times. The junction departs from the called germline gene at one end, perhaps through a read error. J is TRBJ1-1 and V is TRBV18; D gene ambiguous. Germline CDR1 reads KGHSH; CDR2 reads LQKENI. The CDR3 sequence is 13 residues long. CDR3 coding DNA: TGTGCCAGCTCACTTTTAAGCGGTCCTGACGCTTTCTTT. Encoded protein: CASSLLSGPDAFF.

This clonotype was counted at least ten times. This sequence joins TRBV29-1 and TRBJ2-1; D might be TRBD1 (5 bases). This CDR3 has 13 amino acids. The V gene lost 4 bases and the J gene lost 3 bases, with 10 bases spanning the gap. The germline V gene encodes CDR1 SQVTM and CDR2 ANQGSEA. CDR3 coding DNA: TGCAGCGTTGCTCAGGGATTCTACAATGAGCAGTTCTTC. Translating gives CSVAQGFYNEQFF.

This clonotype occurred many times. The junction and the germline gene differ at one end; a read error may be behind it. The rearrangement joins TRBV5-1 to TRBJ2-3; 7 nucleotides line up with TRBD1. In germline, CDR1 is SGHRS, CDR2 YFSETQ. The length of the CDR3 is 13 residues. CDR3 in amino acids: CASSGQGTDTQYF. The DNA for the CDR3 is TGTGCCAGCAGTGGACAGGGCACAGATACGCAGTATTTT.

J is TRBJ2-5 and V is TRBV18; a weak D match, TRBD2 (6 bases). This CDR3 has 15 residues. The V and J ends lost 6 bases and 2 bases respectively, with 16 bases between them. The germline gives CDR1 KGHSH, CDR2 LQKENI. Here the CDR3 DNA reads TGTGCCAGCTCCCGACTAGAGATGGCGCAAGAGACCCAGTACTTC. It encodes CASSRLEMAQETQYF.

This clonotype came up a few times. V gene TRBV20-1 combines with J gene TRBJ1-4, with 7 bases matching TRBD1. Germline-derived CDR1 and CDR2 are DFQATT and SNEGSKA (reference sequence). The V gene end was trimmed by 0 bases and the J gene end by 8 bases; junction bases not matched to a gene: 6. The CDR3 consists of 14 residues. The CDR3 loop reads CSARDRTGLEKLFF. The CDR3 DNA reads TGCAGTGCTAGAGATCGGACAGGTCTGGAAAAACTGTTTTTT.

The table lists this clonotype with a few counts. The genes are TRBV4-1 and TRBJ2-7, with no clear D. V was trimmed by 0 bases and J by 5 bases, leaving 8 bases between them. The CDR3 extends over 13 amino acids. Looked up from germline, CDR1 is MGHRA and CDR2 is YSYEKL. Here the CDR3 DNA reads TGCGCCAGCAGCCAAGATAGATCAGACGAGCAGTACGTC. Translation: CASSQDRSDEQYV.

Here the CDR3 reads CASSYDAGSTDTQYF. Here the CDR3 DNA reads TGTGCCAGCAGTTACGACGCGGGGAGCACAGATACGCAGTATTTT. The chain recombines TRBV6-2 or TRBV6-3 with TRBJ2-3, with D possibly TRBD2 on 6 matching bases. The CDR3 covers 15 residues. Germline V CDR1 and CDR2: MNHEY, SVGEGT. Trimming took 2 bases from V and 0 from J, leaving 9 bases between them.

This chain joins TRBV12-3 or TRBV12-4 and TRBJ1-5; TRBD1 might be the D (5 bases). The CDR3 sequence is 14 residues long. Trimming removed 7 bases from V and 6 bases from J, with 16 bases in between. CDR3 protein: CASKGPGGSQPQHF. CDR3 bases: TGTGCCAGCAAAGGTCCGGGGGGGAGTCAGCCCCAGCATTTT.

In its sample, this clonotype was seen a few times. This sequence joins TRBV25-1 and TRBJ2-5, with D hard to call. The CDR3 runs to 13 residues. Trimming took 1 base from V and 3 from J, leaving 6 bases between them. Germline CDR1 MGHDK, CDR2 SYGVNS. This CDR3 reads CASSEWQEETQYF. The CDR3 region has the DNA TGTGCCAGCAGTGAATGGCAGGAAGAGACCCAGTACTTC.

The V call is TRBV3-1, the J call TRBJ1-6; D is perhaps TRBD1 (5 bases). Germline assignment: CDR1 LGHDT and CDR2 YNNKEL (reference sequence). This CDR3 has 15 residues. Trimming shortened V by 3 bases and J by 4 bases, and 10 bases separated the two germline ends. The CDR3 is CASSHLGLYNSPLHF. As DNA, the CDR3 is TGTGCCAGCAGCCATTTGGGGCTTTATAATTCACCCCTCCACTTT. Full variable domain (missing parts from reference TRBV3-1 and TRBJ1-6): DTAVSQTPKYLVTQMGNDKSIKCEQNLGHDTMYWYKQDSKKFLKIMFSYNNKELIINETVPNRFSPKSPDKAHLNLHINSLELGDSAVYFCASSHLGLYNSPLHFGNGTRLTVT.

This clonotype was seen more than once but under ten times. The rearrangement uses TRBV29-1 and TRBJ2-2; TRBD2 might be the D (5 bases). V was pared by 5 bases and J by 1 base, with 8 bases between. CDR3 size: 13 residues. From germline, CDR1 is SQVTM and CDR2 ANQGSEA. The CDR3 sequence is CSVSGLNTGELFF. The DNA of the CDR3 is TGCAGCGTTTCAGGACTGAACACCGGGGAGCTGTTTTTT.

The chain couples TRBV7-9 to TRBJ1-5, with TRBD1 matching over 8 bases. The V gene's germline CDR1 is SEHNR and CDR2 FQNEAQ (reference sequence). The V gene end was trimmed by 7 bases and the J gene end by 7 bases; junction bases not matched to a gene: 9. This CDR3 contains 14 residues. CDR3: CASTDTDRVQPQHF. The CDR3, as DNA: TGTGCCAGCACCGATACGGACAGGGTACAGCCCCAGCATTTT.

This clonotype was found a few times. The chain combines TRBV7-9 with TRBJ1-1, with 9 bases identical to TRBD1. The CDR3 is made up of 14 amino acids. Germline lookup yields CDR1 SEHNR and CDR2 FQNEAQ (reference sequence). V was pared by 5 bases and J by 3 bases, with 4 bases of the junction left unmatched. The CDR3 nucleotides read TGTGCCAGCAGCGGGACAGGGAAGGACACTGAAGCTTTCTTT. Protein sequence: CASSGTGKDTEAFF.

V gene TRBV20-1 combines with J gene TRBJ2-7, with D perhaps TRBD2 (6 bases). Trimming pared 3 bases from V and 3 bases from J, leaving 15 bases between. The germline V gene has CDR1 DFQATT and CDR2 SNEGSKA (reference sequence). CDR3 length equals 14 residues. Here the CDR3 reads CSASKGGDRYEQYV. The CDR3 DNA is TGCAGTGCTAGTAAAGGCGGGGATCGCTACGAGCAGTACGTC.

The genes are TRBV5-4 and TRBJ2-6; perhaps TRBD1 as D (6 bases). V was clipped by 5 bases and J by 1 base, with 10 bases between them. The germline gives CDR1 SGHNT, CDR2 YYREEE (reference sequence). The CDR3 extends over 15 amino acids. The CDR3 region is CASRPDRSGANVLTF. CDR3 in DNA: TGTGCCAGCAGACCAGACAGGTCTGGGGCCAACGTCCTGACTTTC.

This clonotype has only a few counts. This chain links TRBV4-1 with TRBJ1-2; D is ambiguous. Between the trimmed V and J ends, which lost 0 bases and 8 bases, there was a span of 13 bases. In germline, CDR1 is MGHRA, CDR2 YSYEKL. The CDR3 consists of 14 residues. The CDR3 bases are TGCGCCAGCAGCCAAGATCAGTACAGAGGCGGCTACACCTTC. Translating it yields CASSQDQYRGGYTF.

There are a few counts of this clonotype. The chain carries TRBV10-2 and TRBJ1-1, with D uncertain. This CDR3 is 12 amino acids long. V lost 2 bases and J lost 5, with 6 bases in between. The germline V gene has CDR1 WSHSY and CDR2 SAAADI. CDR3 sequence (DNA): TGCGCCAGCAGTGAGCGGTGGACTGAAGCTTTCTTT. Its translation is CASSERWTEAFF.

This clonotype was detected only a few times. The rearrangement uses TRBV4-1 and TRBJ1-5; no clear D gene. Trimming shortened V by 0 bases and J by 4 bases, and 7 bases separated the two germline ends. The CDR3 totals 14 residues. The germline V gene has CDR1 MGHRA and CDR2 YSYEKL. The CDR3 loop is CASSQDQQNQPQHF. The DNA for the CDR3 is TGCGCCAGCAGCCAAGACCAACAGAATCAGCCCCAGCATTTT.

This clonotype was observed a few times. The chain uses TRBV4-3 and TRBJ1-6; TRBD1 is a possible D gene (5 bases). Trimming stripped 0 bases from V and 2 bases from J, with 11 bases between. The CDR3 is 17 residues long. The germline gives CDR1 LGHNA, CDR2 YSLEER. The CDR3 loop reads CASSQERGAAYNSPLHF. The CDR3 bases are TGCGCCAGCAGCCAAGAGAGGGGAGCCGCCTATAATTCACCCCTCCACTTT.

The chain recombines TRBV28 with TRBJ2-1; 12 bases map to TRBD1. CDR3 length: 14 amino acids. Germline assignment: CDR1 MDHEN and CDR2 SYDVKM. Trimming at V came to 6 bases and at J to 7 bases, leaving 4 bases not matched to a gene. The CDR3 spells CASRGTGGGNEQFF. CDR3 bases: TGTGCCAGCAGGGGGACAGGGGGCGGAAATGAGCAGTTCTTC.

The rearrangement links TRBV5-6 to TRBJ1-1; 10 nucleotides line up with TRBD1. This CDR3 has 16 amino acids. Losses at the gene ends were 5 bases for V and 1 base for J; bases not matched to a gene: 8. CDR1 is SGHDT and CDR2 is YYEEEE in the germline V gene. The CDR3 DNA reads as TGTGCCAGCAGAAGGGGACAGGGGCTAAAGAACACTGAAGCTTTCTTT. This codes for CASRRGQGLKNTEAFF.